One and the same sample provided the 4 T cell receptor beta chains below, sequenced in a study of T-cell memory formation after mild COVID-19 (dated by TCRdb to about 2021). The method was 5' RACE. The reads were generated on an Illumina NovaSeq 6000. TCRdb redid the processing of the public reads, applying fastp at Q25 and MiXCR, and retained in-frame beta chains. Every CDR3 protein is listed once, alongside the most common genes and DNA of its rows. Here the sample has a few hundred thousand distinct CDR3 sequences; roughly 15% occur a single time. Roughly a fifth of the sample belongs to the ten largest clones. What was sequenced was PBMCs or a T cell subset sorted from them (not recorded which). These receptors were collected from a man between 18 and 29 years old who had mild COVID-19 (a few samples of this study predate the infection). The sample titles of this study are shuffled in the database, so cell type and time point are left out; the donor was told from shared clones.

The rearrangement links TRBV9 to TRBJ1-2, with 9 bases fitting TRBD1. Per germline, CDR1 SGDLS and CDR2 YYNGEE. The ends lost 3 bases at V and 2 bases at J; junction bases unmatched: 8. The CDR3 extends over 16 amino acids. The CDR3 bases are TGTGCCAGCAGCGCACCTGGGACAGGGCCAAACTATGGCTACACCTTC. Its protein is CASSAPGTGPNYGYTF.

This clonotype was observed at least ten times. This sequence joins TRBV11-2 and TRBJ2-5; TRBD1 agrees at 7 bases. Trimming at V came to 2 bases and at J to 4 bases, leaving 4 bases not matched to a gene. The CDR3 sequence is 14 residues long. Germline-derived CDR1 and CDR2 are SGHAT and FQNNGV. The CDR3 sequence: CASSLRPGGETQYF. The CDR3 DNA sequence: TGTGCCAGCAGCTTAAGGCCAGGGGGAGAGACCCAGTACTTC.

This clonotype has more than one count but fewer than ten. The genes are TRBV11-2 and TRBJ2-1; the D gene is possibly TRBD1 (5 bases). The CDR3 length is 15 residues. The germline CDR1 and CDR2 sequences are SGHAT and FQNNGV. The V end was cut by 1 base, the J end by 3 bases, with 10 bases between. CDR3 nucleotide sequence: TGTGCCAGCAGCTTAGGAGTGACAGTCTACAATGAGCAGTTCTTC. Translated: CASSLGVTVYNEQFF. The entire variable domain, with the rest obtained from reference TRBV11-2 and TRBJ2-1, is as follows: EAGVAQSPRYKIIEKRQSVAFWCNPISGHATLYWYQQILGQGPKLLIQFQNNGVVDDSQLPKDRFSAERLKGVDSTLKIQPAKLEDSAVYLCASSLGVTVYNEQFFGPGTRLTVL.

J is TRBJ1-2 and V is TRBV7-3, with 10 bases fitting TRBD1. The germline gives CDR1 SGHTA, CDR2 FQGTGA. The CDR3 is 15 amino acids. V lost 5 bases to trimming and J lost 4 bases; unmatched junction nucleotides: 7. The CDR3 DNA sequence: TGTGCCAGCAGCCTGGGGACAGGGGATCGCTATGGCTACACCTTC. Residues: CASSLGTGDRYGYTF.